This entry lists 9 T cell receptor beta chains sequenced from one sample in a study of T-cell memory formation after mild COVID-19. One entry per CDR3 protein results from TCRdb running MiXCR on the 5' RACE reads. The sample holds around 300,000 distinct CDR3 sequences, just under 20% seen once. Material for sequencing was PBMCs or a T cell subset sorted from them (not recorded which). These receptors originate from a young man who had mild COVID-19 (a few samples of this study predate the infection). Cell type and time point are not known.

V and J are TRBV4-2 and TRBJ1-3; D ambiguous. Germline loops: CDR1 LGHNA, CDR2 YNFKEQ. The CDR3 has 15 amino acids. The V end lost 5 bases, the J end lost 0 bases, and 11 bases lay between the germline ends. CDR3 coding DNA: TGTGCCAGCAGCGCCCGGACGGCCTCTGGAAACACCATATATTTT. This codes for CASSARTASGNTIYF.

V gene TRBV9 combines with J gene TRBJ2-3; D is perhaps TRBD2 (6 bases). CDR3 length: 15 amino acids. V shed 0 bases and J shed 2 bases, with 10 bases lying between them. Germline CDR1 SGDLS, CDR2 YYNGEE. The CDR3: CASSVAAGNTDTQYF. The CDR3 DNA sequence: TGTGCCAGCAGCGTAGCTGCGGGGAACACAGATACGCAGTATTTT.

The DNA for the CDR3 is TGCGCCAGCAGCTTGGAGACTAAGAACATTCAGTACTTC. It is translated as CASSLETKNIQYF. V gene TRBV5-1 combines with J gene TRBJ2-4, with D maybe TRBD2 (5 bases). Trimming took off 0 bases at V and 7 bases at J, with 8 bases between the two ends. Germline assignment: CDR1 SGHRS and CDR2 YFSETQ. The CDR3 extends over 13 amino acids.

V gene TRBV6-2 or TRBV6-3 combines with J gene TRBJ1-1; TRBD1 might be the D (5 bases). Looked up from germline, CDR1 is MNHEY and CDR2 is SVGEGT. CDR3 length equals 14 residues. The germline V and J ends were trimmed by 4 bases and 5 bases, with 14 bases remaining between them. The CDR3 sequence is CASSWGSGVTEAFF. The CDR3, as DNA: TGTGCCAGCAGTTGGGGCAGCGGAGTAACTGAAGCTTTCTTT.

The rearrangement joins TRBV24-1 to TRBJ2-1; the match to TRBD2 covers 8 bases. The CDR3 extends over 14 amino acids. The V segment lost 9 bases and the J segment 2 bases; nucleotides outside the gene matches: 5. The V gene's germline CDR1 is KGHDR and CDR2 SFDVKD. CDR3 amino acids: CATEAGGPYNEQFF. DNA for the CDR3: TGTGCCACCGAGGCGGGGGGCCCCTACAATGAGCAGTTCTTC.

This clonotype was counted a few times. This chain links TRBV5-1 with TRBJ1-1, with 7 bases matching TRBD1. The CDR3 is 15 amino acids. Trimming at V came to 5 bases and at J to 0 bases, leaving 7 bases not matched to a gene. CDR1 is SGHRS and CDR2 is YFSETQ in the germline V gene. The CDR3 sequence: CASRTGTDMNTEAFF. CDR3 in DNA: TGCGCCAGCAGGACCGGGACAGACATGAACACTGAAGCTTTCTTT.

This clonotype showed up just a few times. The chain combines TRBV28 with TRBJ2-2; TRBD2 matches 8 bases. V shed 3 bases and J 5 bases; nucleotides not matched to a gene: 8. The germline gives CDR1 MDHEN, CDR2 SYDVKM. The CDR3 has 16 amino acids. CDR3 in amino acids: CASSFAGREKTGELFF. The CDR3 DNA sequence: TGTGCCAGCAGTTTTGCCGGGAGGGAGAAGACCGGGGAGCTGTTTTTT.

The table lists this clonotype with a few counts. The V call is TRBV7-9, the J call TRBJ2-1; no firm D call. Germline V gene lookup returns CDR1 SEHNR and CDR2 FQNEAQ (reference sequence). V lost 5 bases and J lost 9, with 14 bases in between. The length of the CDR3 is 13 residues. The CDR3 sequence is CASSLLHDREQFF. CDR3 DNA: TGTGCCAGCAGCCTACTCCACGATCGTGAGCAGTTCTTC.

This chain joins TRBV15 and TRBJ2-1; 9 nucleotides align to TRBD2. The CDR3 consists of 18 residues. With V trimmed by 5 bases and J by 1 base, 12 bases remained unmatched. The germline V gene encodes CDR1 LNHNV and CDR2 YYDKDF (reference sequence). The CDR3 coding sequence is TGTGCCACCAGCCCAGGCAGGATAGCGGGGGATTCCTACAATGAGCAGTTCTTC. Protein product: CATSPGRIAGDSYNEQFF.